These T cell receptor beta chains were read from a single sample in a study of blood T cells in healthy people across ages. TCRdb reprocessed the 5' RACE reads via MiXCR and lists one record per CDR3 protein. The sample has roughly 680,000 distinct CDR3 sequences, around 52% seen once. The sample consisted of blood. Receptors originate from a woman older than 75 in good health. CDR3s include the opening cysteine and the closing phenylalanine or tryptophan. A D gene is named only where the DNA matches it firmly. Rows give clone size only sometimes, using once, few, many, or a class for an expanded clone.

TGTGCCAGCAGACTCGGACTAGCGGAAGATACGCAGTATTTT	CASRLGLAEDTQYF	TRBV13	TRBJ2-3	many	TRBD2
TGCAGTGCTAGGACCCACTCCTACGAGCAGTACTTC	CSARTHSYEQYF	TRBV20-1	TRBJ2-7	many	.
TGTGCCAGCGGGACAGTGGGAGCAAGCTCTGGGGCCAACGTCCTGACTTTC	CASGTVGASSGANVLTF	TRBV6-1	TRBJ2-6	.	TRBD1
TGTGCCAGCTCACGGCGCGCCGACCGACAAGAGACCCAGTACTTC	CASSRRADRQETQYF	TRBV18	TRBJ2-5	.	.
TGTGCCATCGCCGGGACAGGGGGCTATACTAGCACAGATACGCAGTATTTT	CAIAGTGGYTSTDTQYF	TRBV10-3	TRBJ2-3	many	TRBD1
TGTGCCAGCAGTGAAATTCCAGGGGCGGAAAAACTGTTTTTT	CASSEIPGAEKLFF	TRBV2	TRBJ1-4	many	.
TGCAGCGTGGGAAGACAGGGGAATGAGCAGTTCTTC	CSVGRQGNEQFF	TRBV29-1	TRBJ2-1	.	TRBD1
TGTGCCAGCGGCGACCTCCACAAAATCGGGGAGCTGTTTTTT	CASGDLHKIGELFF	TRBV3-1	TRBJ2-2	.	.
TGCGCCAGCAGCTCAGCGACAGGGGGCGCGGTGGAAACTTTCTTT	CASSSATGGAVETFF	TRBV5-1	TRBJ1-1	.	TRBD1
TGTGCCATCAGTGCCCGGACAGGGGGCTATCAGGGAGATACGCAGTATTTT	CAISARTGGYQGDTQYF	TRBV10-3	TRBJ2-3	few	TRBD1
TGCAGCGGGGTCGGGACAGGCCCGTACAATGAGCAGTTCTTC	CSGVGTGPYNEQFF	TRBV29-1	TRBJ2-1	few	TRBD1
TGCAGCGTTTCAATCGGACTGCGGCAATCTGGCTACACCTTC	CSVSIGLRQSGYTF	TRBV29-1	TRBJ1-2	few	.
TGTGCCAGCAGCCTTGTGGGGCGACCGCCCACAGATACGCAGTATTTT	CASSLVGRPPTDTQYF	TRBV7-9	TRBJ2-3	many	.
TGTGCCAGCAGTGCTTCTAAATGGACGGTTAAGGCCGCGCCCCTCCACTTT	CASSASKWTVKAAPLHF	TRBV12-3/TRBV12-4	TRBJ1-6	.	.
TGTGCCAGCAGTGGCCCCCAGGGGTCCCACTACGAGCAGTACTTC	CASSGPQGSHYEQYF	TRBV28	TRBJ2-7	many	.
TGTGCCAGCAGCTTAAGTACGGGGAAGACCCAGTACTTC	CASSLSTGKTQYF	TRBV11-2	TRBJ2-5	.	.
TGCGCCAGCAGTGAACGGGAGTATAATTCACCCCTCCACTTT	CASSEREYNSPLHF	TRBV10-1	TRBJ1-6	many	.
TGTGCCAGCCGAAGCGCCTCTGGAAACACCATATATTTT	CASRSASGNTIYF	TRBV6-2/TRBV6-3	TRBJ1-3	.	.
TGCAGCGGCACAGTGTACACCGGGGAGCTGTTTTTT	CSGTVYTGELFF	TRBV29-1	TRBJ2-2	.	.
TGTGCCAGCAGCGTAGGGGGAGGGCCGAACGAGCAGTACTTC	CASSVGGGPNEQYF	TRBV9	TRBJ2-7	.	TRBD2
TGTGCCAGCAGCTTACTTTATAATCAGCCCCAGCATTTT	CASSLLYNQPQHF	TRBV11-2	TRBJ1-5	.	.
TGTGCCAGCAGGAATAGCGGGGCGAGCTCCTACGAGCAGTACTTC	CASRNSGASSYEQYF	TRBV27	TRBJ2-7	many	TRBD2
TGTGCCAGCAGCCGAATGAGGGGAACTGAAGCTTTCTTT	CASSRMRGTEAFF	TRBV5-6	TRBJ1-1	.	.
TGTGCCAGCGGCGCTCGGGTAGGTCGGGACGAGCAGTACTTC	CASGARVGRDEQYF	TRBV12-3/TRBV12-4	TRBJ2-7	once	.
TGCAGTGCTCGACCTCCCCGACAGGGGGTGAACACTGAAGCTTTCTTT	CSARPPRQGVNTEAFF	TRBV20-1	TRBJ1-1	once	TRBD1
TGTGCCAGCAGCCCAATGGGAGGGGGCAACACTGAAGCTTTCTTT	CASSPMGGGNTEAFF	TRBV7-3	TRBJ1-1	.	TRBD1
TGTGCCAGCAGCGGTCGAGCGGGTTTCCTCCCCGATACGCAGTATTTT	CASSGRAGFLPDTQYF	TRBV5-1	TRBJ2-3	many	.
TGTGCCAGCAGCGTAAGGGCTAGCGGGGGGTGGAACCCAGATACGCAGTATTTT	CASSVRASGGWNPDTQYF	TRBV7-2	TRBJ2-3	.	TRBD2
TGCGCCAGCAGCTTGGGAGCGACTAGCGGGGGAACGGAGACCCAGTACTTC	CASSLGATSGGTETQYF	TRBV5-1	TRBJ2-5	.	TRBD2
TGCGCCAGCAGCTCCATGGGAGGAAATGAGCAGTACTTC	CASSSMGGNEQYF	TRBV5-1	TRBJ2-5	.	.
TGTGCCAGCAGCCTACGGACAGGGTCCAACACCGGGGAGCTGTTTTTT	CASSLRTGSNTGELFF	TRBV7-2	TRBJ2-2	many	TRBD1
TGTGCCAGCAGCCAAGTTCAGGACATCTCCTACAATGAGCAGTTCTTC	CASSQVQDISYNEQFF	TRBV4-2	TRBJ2-1	.	.
TGTGCCAGCAAACGGGACTCGGTCCTCACAGATACGCAGTATTTT	CASKRDSVLTDTQYF	TRBV2	TRBJ2-3	.	.
TGTGCCAGCACCCCCCCCGCAGGTCCCGGAGAGCAGTACTTC	CASTPPAGPGEQYF	TRBV12-3/TRBV12-4	TRBJ2-7	.	.
TGTGCCAGCAGCACCGAAACCAGGGTTTCACCCCTCCACTTT	CASSTETRVSPLHF	TRBV21-1	TRBJ1-6	.	.
TGTGCCAGCAGAAAGACTAGCGGGGGAACCAATGAGCAGTTCTTC	CASRKTSGGTNEQFF	TRBV7-2	TRBJ2-1	.	TRBD2
TGCGCCAGCAGCCCAGGGACTAGCGGGATCGAGCAGTACTTC	CASSPGTSGIEQYF	TRBV5-1	TRBJ2-7	.	TRBD2
TGTGCCAGCAGTGACGGGGGGCGGAGATGGACTGAAGCTTTCTTT	CASSDGGRRWTEAFF	TRBV25-1	TRBJ1-1	few	.
TGTGCCAGCGCCGCCAGGGGGACAGATACGCAGTATTTT	CASAARGTDTQYF	TRBV3-1	TRBJ2-3	many	TRBD1
TGTGCCAGCAGCGGACCGCCAGGACAGGGGGCGATTGGCTACACCTTC	CASSGPPGQGAIGYTF	TRBV25-1	TRBJ1-2	many	TRBD1
TGTGCCAGCAGCCAAGAGTACGGGACGATAAATTCACCCCTCCACTTT	CASSQEYGTINSPLHF	TRBV3-1	TRBJ1-6	.	.
TGTGCCAGCAGCGTAGAGGGGACAGCCCAAGAGACCCAGTACTTC	CASSVEGTAQETQYF	TRBV9	TRBJ2-5	many	TRBD1
TGTGCCAGCAGCCGTGGGGGAATCAACACTGAAGCTTTCTTT	CASSRGGINTEAFF	TRBV5-6	TRBJ1-1	few	.